These T cell receptor beta chains were read from a single sample in a study of blood T cell repertoires in COVID-19. Repertoires were generated with immunoSEQ multiplex PCR, while TCRdb's copy carries only in-frame clones and drops some. This repertoire shows roughly 140,000 clones, 88% found once; its top ten account for over 2%. The sequenced material came from peripheral blood. All receptors derive from a human donor in a cohort sampled during active COVID-19. The CDR3 runs from the conserved cysteine through the conserved F or W. Each record gives: V gene, J gene, clone size, D gene, CDR3 DNA, CDR3 protein. The D gene is left open where the match is weak. Clone size is not always given. Where it is, it says once, few, many or a class for expanded clones.

TRBV4-1,TRBJ2-4,NA,NA,TGCGCCAGCAGCCAAGAAGGACAGTTCGGGACAAAAAACATTCAGTACTTC,CASSQEGQFGTKNIQYF
TRBV5-4,TRBJ1-1,NA,NA,TGTGCCAGCAGCTTGGCCGGAGGGAACACTGAAGCTTTCTTT,CASSLAGGNTEAFF
TRBV28,TRBJ1-5,NA,NA,TGTGCCAGCAGTCCAGGGGTCCATCAGCCCCAGCATTTT,CASSPGVHQPQHF
TRBV7-9,TRBJ1-6,NA,TRBD1,TGTGCCAGCAGCCTCGGGACAGGCTCTAGTTCACCCCTCCACTTT,CASSLGTGSSSPLHF
TRBV7-2,TRBJ2-7,NA,NA,TGTGCCAGCAGCTTAACCCGAGGGTCGTCCTACGAGCAGTACTTC,CASSLTRGSSYEQYF
TRBV5-1,TRBJ1-3,NA,NA,TGCGCCAGCAGCTTGGATGGGGGCCTCCCTGGAAACACCATATATTTT,CASSLDGGLPGNTIYF
TRBV7-2,TRBJ2-1,NA,TRBD2,TGTGCCAGCAGCGATCCGACTAGCGGGAGGTGGGTCGATGAGCAGTTCTTC,CASSDPTSGRWVDEQFF
TRBV9,TRBJ2-7,NA,NA,TGTGCCAGCAGCCTACAAGGGGAGGACTACGAGCAGTACTTC,CASSLQGEDYEQYF
TRBV6-6,TRBJ2-2,few,TRBD1,TGTGCCAGCCTTGAGACAGGGAGAACCGGGGAGCTGTTTTTT,CASLETGRTGELFF
TRBV3-1/TRBV3-2,TRBJ2-3,NA,NA,TGTGCCAGCAGCCAAGCGGGAGTCCGCACAGATACGCAGTATTTT,CASSQAGVRTDTQYF
TRBV27,TRBJ2-5,NA,TRBD1,TGTGCCAGCAGTTTACTTACAGGGGGAGAGACCCAGTACTTC,CASSLLTGGETQYF
TRBV24-1,TRBJ1-2,few,TRBD1,TGTGCCACCAGTGATCCGGGACAGGGGTCGGATGGCTACACCTTC,CATSDPGQGSDGYTF
TRBV4-2,TRBJ2-7,NA,TRBD1,TGTGCCAGCAGCCAAGAGGTCCATGGGACAGGGGGCCACGAGCAGTACTTC,CASSQEVHGTGGHEQYF
TRBV6-5,TRBJ2-5,NA,NA,TGTGCCAGCAGATACCGAGAGACCCAGTACTTC,CASRYRETQYF
TRBV6-5,TRBJ1-5,NA,NA,TGTGCCAGCAGTTCTCGCAGGGGTGCTAGCAATCAGCCCCAGCATTTT,CASSSRRGASNQPQHF
TRBV2,TRBJ1-1,once,TRBD1,TGTGCCAGCAGTGTAGACAGGGGCGCTGAAGCTTTCTTT,CASSVDRGAEAFF
TRBV27,TRBJ2-1,few,NA,TGTGCCAGCAGGCCGGCCGGACTCAATGAGCAGTTCTTC,CASRPAGLNEQFF
TRBV4-1,TRBJ2-3,NA,NA,TGCGCCAGCAGCCAAGATTTCGGGGGTCGGGATAGCACAGATACGCAGTATTTT,CASSQDFGGRDSTDTQYF
TRBV19,TRBJ1-5,NA,TRBD1,TGTGCCAGTAGTAAAAGCAGACAGGGAGTGGGGACCCAGCATTTT,CASSKSRQGVGTQHF
TRBV6-5,TRBJ2-5,NA,NA,TGTGCCAGAGAAGGGGGAAGGGAGACCCAGTACTTC,CAREGGRETQYF
TRBV6-2/TRBV6-3,TRBJ2-1,NA,TRBD1,TGTGCCAGCAGCCTCCGGGACAGGGCCTACAATGAGCAGTTCTTC,CASSLRDRAYNEQFF
TRBV28,TRBJ1-4,NA,NA,TGTGCCAGCAGCTCGGGGAATCAGATGTTAATTTTT,CASSSGNQMLIF
TRBV7-9,TRBJ1-1,NA,NA,TGTGCCAGCAGCTTAGCGGGGACAAGACCTAACACTGAAGCTTTCTTT,CASSLAGTRPNTEAFF
TRBV7-3,TRBJ1-1,NA,TRBD1,TGTGCCAGCAGCGCCACGAGCAGGGGGCGGTTCACTGAAGCTTTCTTT,CASSATSRGRFTEAFF
TRBV4-1,TRBJ2-1,NA,TRBD2,TGCGCCAGCAGCCAAGATTTGGGACTATTGAGGGATGAGCAGTTCTTC,CASSQDLGLLRDEQFF
TRBV28,TRBJ2-1,NA,TRBD2,TGTGCCAGCACTTCCCACCAAGGCCTAGCGGGAGGGAATGAGCAGTTCTTC,CASTSHQGLAGGNEQFF
TRBV11-2,TRBJ2-3,NA,NA,TGTGCCAGCAGCTTAGGACAACAATTAGATACGCAGTATTTT,CASSLGQQLDTQYF
TRBV28,TRBJ1-2,NA,NA,TGTGCCAGCAGGCCATCCGGGACAAAAAACTATGGCTACACCTTC,CASRPSGTKNYGYTF
TRBV5-1,TRBJ2-1,NA,TRBD2,TGCGCCAGCAGCTTGGGGGGGACTACGTCCAATGAGCAGTTCTTC,CASSLGGTTSNEQFF
TRBV28,TRBJ1-2,once,TRBD1,TGTGCCAGCAATAAGGGGGGACAGGGTGGCTATGGCTACACCTTC,CASNKGGQGGYGYTF
TRBV7-3,TRBJ2-1,NA,NA,TGTGCCAGCAGCTTAACTTCTCTAGCAGGCGAGCAGTTCTTC,CASSLTSLAGEQFF
TRBV28,TRBJ1-2,NA,NA,TGTGCCAGCAGCCCCGGCGGGAACCAAAATGGCTACACCTTC,CASSPGGNQNGYTF
TRBV18,TRBJ1-1,NA,TRBD1,TGTGCCAGCTCGCGAGCGAGGACAGGCGTCGACGAAGCTTTCTTT,CASSRARTGVDEAFF
TRBV9,TRBJ1-1,NA,TRBD1,TGTGCCAGCAGCGCGCAGGGGGGAAACACTGAAGCTTTCTTT,CASSAQGGNTEAFF
TRBV7-9,TRBJ2-1,NA,TRBD2,TGTGCCAGCAGCCCCTGGACTAGCGACCACAATGAGCAGTTCTTC,CASSPWTSDHNEQFF
TRBV16,TRBJ2-2,NA,TRBD2,TGTGCCAGCAGCCAACCTGGGCGGGAGGGCCATCTCTACGGGGAGCTGTTTTTT,CASSQPGREGHLYGELFF
TRBV4-3,TRBJ1-2,NA,TRBD1,TGCGCCAGCAGCCAAGATCACAGGGGGCGCGGTAGTGGCTACACCTTC,CASSQDHRGRGSGYTF
TRBV29-1,TRBJ2-2,NA,NA,TGCAGCGTCCTACGGGACAATGGGTACACCGGGGAGCTGTTTTTT,CSVLRDNGYTGELFF
TRBV29-1,TRBJ2-2,NA,TRBD1,TGCAGCGCTGGGACAGGGGTTATCGGGGAGCTGTTTTTT,CSAGTGVIGELFF
TRBV11-2,TRBJ2-1,NA,NA,TGTGCCAGCAGCGTCGGGGGCTCCTACAATGAGCAGTTCTTC,CASSVGGSYNEQFF
TRBV6-5,TRBJ2-1,NA,TRBD1,TGTGCCAGCAGGACCGACAGGGGCTCCTACAATGAGCAGTTCTTC,CASRTDRGSYNEQFF
TRBV9,TRBJ2-1,once,TRBD2,TGTGCCAGCAGCGCGACCTCTAGGCTAGCGGGGAGTAATGAGCAGTTCTTC,CASSATSRLAGSNEQFF
TRBV4-1,TRBJ1-3,NA,NA,TGCGCCAGCAGCCAAGCATCATCTGGAAACACCATATATTTT,CASSQASSGNTIYF
TRBV5-1,TRBJ2-1,NA,NA,TGCGCCAGCAGCCCCGAACTCGGGAATGAGCAGTTCTTC,CASSPELGNEQFF